The 28 T cell receptor beta chains presented below share a single source sample, sequenced in a study of blood T cell repertoires in COVID-19. This table comes from immunoSEQ multiplex PCR, and its TCRdb copy is limited to in-frame clones, with some not included. The sample holds under 130,000 clones, more than 70% seen once. Sequenced sample: peripheral blood. Receptors originate from a woman older than 75 in a cohort sampled during active COVID-19.

V and J are TRBV13 and TRBJ2-5, with 11 bases lining up with TRBD2. V lost 2 bases, J lost 4 bases, and 9 bases stayed unmatched. CDR3 length: 17 residues. Germline V CDR1 and CDR2: PRHDT, FYEKMQ (reference sequence). The CDR3, as DNA: TGTGCCAGCAGCTTAAAGGGCGGGCTAGCGGGAGGAGAGACCCAGTACTTC. Translating gives CASSLKGGLAGGETQYF.

This chain connects TRBV24-1 to TRBJ2-1; 7 bases align to TRBD1. The CDR3 sequence is 14 residues long. J was trimmed by 8 bases and V by 3 bases; bases with no gene match: 6. Germline V gene lookup returns CDR1 KGHDR and CDR2 SFDVKD. This chain's CDR3 is CATSDPQGFDEQFF. The CDR3 bases are TGTGCCACCAGTGATCCACAGGGGTTTGATGAGCAGTTCTTC.

This chain uses TRBV29-1 with TRBJ2-2; 7 nucleotides align to TRBD1. The CDR3 is 15 residues long. Losses at the gene ends were 6 bases for V and 2 bases for J; bases not matched to a gene: 9. The germline gives CDR1 SQVTM, CDR2 ANQGSEA. The CDR3 DNA reads as TGCAGCGTCCCCGCCGGGACAGAAAACACCGGGGAGCTGTTTTTT. Its translation is CSVPAGTENTGELFF.

The chain uses TRBV4-2 and TRBJ2-1; TRBD2 matches at 10 bases. The CDR3 loop spans 15 amino acids. Germline values: CDR1 LGHNA, CDR2 YNFKEQ. V trimming: 4 bases; J trimming: 8 bases; junction bases outside the gene matches: 8. The CDR3 loop reads CASSRPGTSEDEQFF. For the CDR3, the DNA is TGTGCCAGCAGCCGACCCGGGACTAGCGAAGATGAGCAGTTCTTC.

The chain recombines TRBV11-2 with TRBJ2-7; tentatively, D is TRBD1 (6 bases). This CDR3 is built from 13 residues. V dropped 2 bases and J dropped 7 bases, with 12 bases sitting between them. Germline V gene data show CDR1 as SGHAT and CDR2 as FQNNGV. The CDR3: CASSLSTGWEQYF. The CDR3 nucleotides read TGTGCCAGCAGCTTATCTACAGGGTGGGAGCAGTACTTC.

The chain has TRBV4-2 and TRBJ2-7, with TRBD2 identical over 16 bases. The CDR3 is made up of 15 amino acids. Germline V gene lookup returns CDR1 LGHNA and CDR2 YNFKEQ. V lost 1 base, J lost 12 bases, and 6 bases stayed unmatched. CDR3 protein: CASSQAGTSGREVYF. The CDR3, as DNA: TGTGCCAGCAGCCAAGCCGGGACTAGCGGGAGGGAGGTGTACTTC.

The chain is built from TRBV3-1 (or the pseudogene TRBV3-2) and TRBJ2-1, with TRBD2 identical over 7 bases. CDR1 is LGHDT and CDR2 is YNNKEL in the germline V gene (reference sequence). The ends lost 2 bases at V and 8 bases at J; junction bases unmatched: 9. This CDR3 has 15 amino acids. The CDR3 here is CASSQLAGVSDEQFF. The CDR3 nucleotides read TGTGCCAGCAGCCAACTCGCGGGAGTTTCTGATGAGCAGTTCTTC.

The J gene is TRBJ2-7, the V gene TRBV5-1, with TRBD1 as a possible D gene (6 bases). Between the trimmed V and J ends, which lost 0 bases and 5 bases, there was a span of 12 bases. The CDR3 runs to 14 residues. Germline V CDR1 and CDR2: SGHRS, YFSETQ. The CDR3 region is CASSLVQGIDEQYF. CDR3 nucleotide sequence: TGCGCCAGCAGCTTGGTACAGGGAATAGACGAGCAGTACTTC.

The J gene is TRBJ2-1, the V gene TRBV27; D gene ambiguous. The CDR3 is 14 residues long. V lost 5 bases and J lost 0, with 8 bases in between. CDR1 and CDR2 from the germline V gene are MNHEY and SMNVEV (reference sequence). The CDR3 region has the DNA TGTGCCAGCAGTACTCTTAGCTCCTACAATGAGCAGTTCTTC. Its translation: CASSTLSSYNEQFF.

The V and J genes are TRBV9 and TRBJ2-3; 7 bases fit TRBD1. With V trimmed by 4 bases and J by 4 bases, 6 bases remained unmatched. This CDR3 comprises 14 residues. The germline gives CDR1 SGDLS, CDR2 YYNGEE. CDR3 in amino acids: CASSYDRVADTQYF. The CDR3 nucleotides are TGTGCCAGCAGCTACGACAGGGTGGCAGATACGCAGTATTTT.

This clone was detected once. The rearrangement links TRBV5-1 to TRBJ2-4; TRBD1 might be the D (5 bases). The CDR3 extends over 16 amino acids. Germline CDR1 reads SGHRS; CDR2 reads YFSETQ. V was trimmed by 4 bases and J by 1 base, leaving 15 bases between them. The CDR3 nucleotides are TGCGCCAGCAGCCCCCAGGGTGGTGGCGCCAAAAACATTCAGTACTTC. Encoded protein: CASSPQGGGAKNIQYF.

This chain uses TRBV3-1 (or the pseudogene TRBV3-2) with TRBJ1-1; D not certain. V was pared by 0 bases and J by 1 base, with 9 bases between. The germline gives CDR1 LGHDT, CDR2 YNNKEL (reference sequence). CDR3 size: 15 residues. CDR3 sequence reads: CASSQDRVGNTEAFF. The CDR3 coding sequence is TGTGCCAGCAGCCAAGACCGGGTTGGGAACACTGAAGCTTTCTTT.

The V gene is TRBV28, the J gene TRBJ2-1; 14 nucleotides agree with TRBD2. The trim removed 6 bases at V and 9 bases at J, leaving 22 bases unmatched. The CDR3 loop spans 20 amino acids. Looked up from germline, CDR1 is MDHEN and CDR2 is SYDVKM. The CDR3 region is CASSSTGTSGSGWSFGEQFF. The CDR3 DNA reads as TGTGCCAGCAGCTCCACCGGGACTAGCGGGAGCGGCTGGTCTTTTGGTGAGCAGTTCTTC.

The chain joins TRBV5-1 to TRBJ2-3; TRBD2 matches 7 bases. The CDR3 sequence is 14 residues long. Germline V CDR1 and CDR2: SGHRS, YFSETQ. V trimming: 0 bases; J trimming: 5 bases; junction bases outside the gene matches: 3. The CDR3 bases are TGCGCCAGCAGCTTGGTTACGGGGGGAGATACGCAGTATTTT. Protein product: CASSLVTGGDTQYF.

The rearrangement uses TRBV28 and TRBJ2-2, with TRBD2 as a possible D gene (6 bases). The V gene's germline CDR1 is MDHEN and CDR2 SYDVKM. V lost 4 bases and J lost 1, with 16 bases in between. The CDR3 consists of 17 residues. Here the CDR3 DNA reads TGTGCCAGCAGTTCCCTACTGGCGGGACGGAACACCGGGGAGCTGTTTTTT. Protein product: CASSSLLAGRNTGELFF.

In its sample, this clone was seen a few times. The chain couples TRBV6-5 to TRBJ2-7; D ambiguous. CDR1 and CDR2 from the germline V gene are MNHEY and SVGAGI. Trimming removed 2 bases from V and 3 bases from J, with 14 bases in between. The CDR3 consists of 15 residues. Here the CDR3 reads CASSYTRVPLYEQYF. Written as DNA, the CDR3 is TGTGCCAGCAGTTACACCCGGGTCCCTCTCTACGAGCAGTACTTC.

The chain has TRBV7-9 and TRBJ1-2; 12 bases match TRBD1. The CDR3 has 14 amino acids. Germline trimming cut 3 bases from V and 8 bases from J; bases unmatched to any gene: 4. CDR1 and CDR2 (germline): SEHNR, FQNEAQ (reference sequence). This CDR3 is CASSLGTGGLGYTF. Written as DNA, the CDR3 is TGTGCCAGCAGCTTGGGGACAGGGGGCTTGGGCTACACCTTC.

This chain joins TRBV18 and TRBJ1-1; D possibly corresponds to TRBD1 (5 bases). Looked up from germline, CDR1 is KGHSH and CDR2 is LQKENI. CDR3 length: 17 residues. Trimming took 0 bases from V and 0 from J, leaving 14 bases between them. Written as DNA, the CDR3 is TGTGCCAGCTCACCACCGATAAGACAGATTATGAACACTGAAGCTTTCTTT. This sequence encodes CASSPPIRQIMNTEAFF. The entire variable domain, with the rest obtained from reference TRBV18 and TRBJ1-1, is as follows: NAGVMQNPRHLVRRRGQEARLRCSPMKGHSHVYWYRQLPEEGLKFMVYLQKENIIDESGMPKERFSAEFPKEGPSILRIQQVVRGDSAAYFCASSPPIRQIMNTEAFFGQGTRLTVV.

This rearrangement joins TRBV19 to TRBJ2-7, with a tentative D call TRBD1 (6 bases). CDR1 and CDR2 from the germline V gene are LNHDA and SQIVND (reference sequence). Trimming took 3 bases from V and 4 from J, leaving 16 bases between them. CDR3 length: 15 amino acids. DNA of the CDR3: TGTGCCAGTAGTATTTTACCGGACAGCCTATACGAGCAGTACTTC. Its protein is CASSILPDSLYEQYF. Full variable domain (remainder filled in from reference TRBV19 and TRBJ2-7): DGGITQSPKYLFRKEGQNVTLSCEQNLNHDAMYWYRQDPGQGLRLIYYSQIVNDFQKGDIAEGYSVSREKKESFPLTVTSAQKNPTAFYLCASSILPDSLYEQYFGPGTRLTVT.

The chain is built from TRBV27 and TRBJ1-2; 9 positions match TRBD1. Per the germline V gene, CDR1 is MNHEY and CDR2 is SMNVEV (reference sequence). V lost 5 bases to trimming and J lost 4 bases; unmatched junction nucleotides: 17. The CDR3 length is 18 residues. The CDR3 here is CASSTTLGTGKSSYGYTF. DNA for the CDR3: TGTGCCAGCAGTACAACTCTAGGGACAGGGAAAAGCTCCTATGGCTACACCTTC.

This rearrangement joins TRBV6-2 or TRBV6-3 to TRBJ2-7; 8 nucleotides match TRBD2. The CDR3 runs to 14 residues. The V gene's germline CDR1 is MNHEY and CDR2 SVGEGT. V lost 5 bases to trimming and J lost 2 bases; unmatched junction nucleotides: 5. The CDR3 sequence is CASSPTSGTYEQYF. The CDR3 DNA is TGTGCCAGCAGTCCAACTAGCGGAACCTACGAGCAGTACTTC.

The genes are TRBV12-3 or TRBV12-4 and TRBJ2-1; D might be TRBD1 (5 bases). The germline V and J ends were trimmed by 3 bases and 8 bases, with 8 bases remaining between them. This CDR3 contains 12 residues. The CDR3 loop is CASSLNRYEQFF. CDR3 DNA sequence: TGTGCCAGCAGTTTGAACAGGTATGAGCAGTTCTTC.

The J gene is TRBJ2-2, the V gene TRBV14; D might be TRBD1 (6 bases). In germline, CDR1 is SGHDN, CDR2 FVKESK. This CDR3 has 16 amino acids. The V end lost 3 bases, the J end lost 2 bases, and 13 bases lay between the germline ends. CDR3 protein: CASSQQGKGNTGELFF. CDR3 sequence (DNA): TGTGCCAGCAGCCAGCAGGGGAAGGGTAACACCGGGGAGCTGTTTTTT. The complete variable domain, with remaining parts taken from reference TRBV14 and TRBJ2-2, reads EAGVTQFPSHSVIEKGQTVTLRCDPISGHDNLYWYRRVMGKEIKFLLHFVKESKQDESGMPNNRFLAERTGGTYSTLKVQPAELEDSGVYFCASSQQGKGNTGELFFGEGSRLTVL.

This chain joins TRBV25-1 and TRBJ1-5; unclear D gene. Per germline, CDR1 MGHDK and CDR2 SYGVNS. The CDR3 totals 15 residues. V shed 1 base and J shed 2 bases, with 9 bases lying between them. CDR3 region: CASSEFGPGNQPQHF. CDR3 sequence (DNA): TGTGCCAGCAGTGAATTTGGGCCAGGCAATCAGCCCCAGCATTTT. The full variable domain, in which reference TRBV25-1 and TRBJ1-5 provide the parts outside the CDR3, is EADIYQTPRYLVIGTGKKITLECSQTMGHDKMYWYQQDPGMELHLIHYSYGVNSTEKGDLSSESTVSRIRTEHFPLTLESARPSHTSQYLCASSEFGPGNQPQHFGDGTRLSIL.

This clone turned up a few times. The CDR3 loop reads CASSQSVGAGEKLFF. The DNA of the CDR3 is TGTGCCAGCAGCCAGTCAGTCGGCGCAGGGGAAAAACTGTTTTTT. The chain recombines TRBV14 with TRBJ1-4; D may be TRBD1 (5 bases). This CDR3 comprises 15 residues. The germline CDR1 and CDR2 sequences are SGHDN and FVKESK. V lost 3 bases and J lost 8, with 16 bases in between.

The chain recombines TRBV10-1 with TRBJ2-7; unclear D gene. CDR1 WNHNN and CDR2 SYGVQD come from the germline V gene (reference sequence). The CDR3 is 13 amino acids. V lost 4 bases, J lost 1 base, and 8 bases lay in between. DNA for the CDR3: TGCGCCAGCAGTGTCTCGGGTTCCTACGAGCAGTACTTC. Residues: CASSVSGSYEQYF.

This sequence joins TRBV5-1 and TRBJ1-3; possible D gene TRBD1, 6 bases. Trimming removed 6 bases at V and 3 bases at J, with 16 bases between. CDR3 length: 15 residues. Germline CDR1 reads SGHRS; CDR2 reads YFSETQ. CDR3 protein: CASTDPGGHGNTIYF. CDR3 DNA: TGCGCCAGCACCGACCCCGGGGGGCATGGAAACACCATATATTTT.

The chain recombines TRBV5-1 with TRBJ2-5; D might be TRBD1 (5 bases). Germline CDR1 is SGHRS and CDR2 is YFSETQ. CDR3 length: 15 amino acids. Trimming removed 0 bases at V and 2 bases at J, with 11 bases between. CDR3 sequence (DNA): TGCGCCAGCAGCTTGGGAGGAACAGGTCAAGAGACCCAGTACTTC. It encodes CASSLGGTGQETQYF.